This T cell receptor (beta chain) emerged from a study of cytomegalovirus exposure and HLA in healthy donors. PCR primers comprised 60 Vbeta and 13 Jbeta primers. This table comes from immunoSEQ multiplex PCR, and its TCRdb copy is limited to in-frame clones, with some not included. The sample holds under 110,000 clones, 60% to 85% seen once. Notes on this clone: This sample also contains other DNA sequences that code for the same CDR3.

Trimming took 5 bases from V and 4 from J; bases not matched to a gene: 2. Per the germline V gene, CDR1 is LNHDA and CDR2 is SQIVND (reference sequence). The CDR3 runs 13 residues. The origin of this receptor is a male donor in good health and CMV-seropositive. This chain connects TRBV19 to TRBJ1-1; 9 bases are a match to TRBD1. Sequences were obtained from PBMCs. The CDR3 loop reads CASSATGGTEAFF. Written as DNA, the CDR3 is TGTGCCAGTAGTGCGACAGGGGGCACTGAAGCTTTCTTT.